Below, 29 T cell receptor beta chains from the same sample are listed, as sequenced in a study of blood T cell repertoires in COVID-19. The protocol was immunoSEQ multiplex PCR, while the TCRdb copy is restricted to in-frame clones and leaves out a portion. The top ten hold approximately 5% of the sample, which has around 140,000 clones, less than 80% seen once. Source material: peripheral blood. These receptors were collected from a woman older than 75 with active or convalescent COVID-19.

The table lists this clone with a count of one. The chain uses TRBV27 and TRBJ1-4, with D unclear. CDR1 and CDR2 (germline): MNHEY, SMNVEV (reference sequence). Trimming stripped 7 bases from V and 8 bases from J, with 26 bases between. The CDR3 extends over 17 amino acids. This chain's CDR3 is CASTTYQQVKGFEKLFF. The CDR3, as DNA: TGTGCCAGCACCACTTACCAGCAGGTTAAAGGATTCGAAAAACTGTTTTTT.

This chain connects TRBV5-1 to TRBJ2-7, with 8 bases identical to TRBD1. CDR1 and CDR2 (germline): SGHRS, YFSETQ. V lost 4 bases, J lost 9 bases, and 15 bases stayed unmatched. The CDR3 is 15 residues long. CDR3 nucleotide sequence: TGCGCCAGCAGCCCGGGCCAGGGGGCCCAGGGTGGGCAGTACTTC. Translating it yields CASSPGQGAQGGQYF. The variable domain in full, completed from reference TRBV5-1 and TRBJ2-7, reads KAGVTQTPRYLIKTRGQQVTLSCSPISGHRSVSWYQQTPGQGLQFLFEYFSETQRNKGNFPGRFSGRQFSNSRSEMNVSTLELGDSALYLCASSPGQGAQGGQYFGPGTRLTVT.

The chain links TRBV6-1 to TRBJ1-3; D may be TRBD1 (6 bases). Germline assignment: CDR1 MNHNS and CDR2 SASEGT. The CDR3 totals 16 residues. V dropped 1 base and J dropped 4 bases, with 14 bases sitting between them. CDR3 amino acids: CASSEGQAFVGNTIYF. CDR3 bases: TGTGCCAGCAGTGAAGGACAGGCCTTTGTAGGAAACACCATATATTTT.

This sequence joins TRBV18 and TRBJ2-7, with TRBD2 matching over 14 bases. Germline V lookup: CDR1 KGHSH, CDR2 LQKENI. With V trimmed by 1 base and J by 6 bases, 11 bases remained unmatched. The CDR3 sequence is 18 residues long. CDR3 in amino acids: CASSPRGLAGGTTGEQYF. The DNA for the CDR3 is TGTGCCAGCTCACCACGAGGACTAGCGGGGGGAACGACCGGCGAGCAGTACTTC.

This clone was observed a single time. The rearrangement links TRBV19 to TRBJ2-1, with TRBD2 matching 10 bases. The CDR3 has 14 amino acids. J was trimmed by 8 bases and V by 8 bases; bases with no gene match: 9. From germline, CDR1 is LNHDA and CDR2 SQIVND (reference sequence). The CDR3 nucleotides are TGTGCCAGTCGACAGCGGGGGGGCCTTTATGAGCAGTTCTTC. This encodes CASRQRGGLYEQFF.

The rearrangement links TRBV6-4 to TRBJ1-4; maybe TRBD1 (5 bases). The CDR3 has 16 residues. V lost 6 bases and J 0 bases, leaving 14 bases between the germline ends. Per the germline V gene, CDR1 is MRHNA and CDR2 is SNTAGT. The CDR3 loop reads CASRRQDSATNEKLFF. The CDR3 DNA reads as TGTGCCAGCAGAAGGCAAGACAGTGCAACTAATGAAAAACTGTTTTTT.

V usage is TRBV9 and J usage is TRBJ2-5; a weak D match, TRBD1 (6 bases). CDR3 length: 15 residues. In germline, CDR1 is SGDLS, CDR2 YYNGEE. Trimming took 0 bases from V and 4 from J, leaving 13 bases between them. In nucleotides, the CDR3 is TGTGCCAGCAGCGTAGGATCCACAGGGTTAGAGACCCAGTACTTC. Translated: CASSVGSTGLETQYF.

The chain employs TRBV7-9 and TRBJ1-4; D not certain. The length of the CDR3 is 16 residues. V was clipped by 1 base and J by 0 bases, with 9 bases between them. Germline V lookup: CDR1 SEHNR, CDR2 FQNEAQ (reference sequence). The CDR3 protein is CASSLVSTSTNEKLFF. As DNA, the CDR3 is TGTGCCAGCAGCTTAGTGTCGACTTCAACTAATGAAAAACTGTTTTTT.

This clone was observed a few times. The CDR3 nucleotides are TGCGCCAGCAGCAGGGGGGGAACTAATGAAAAACTGTTTTTT. It is translated as CASSRGGTNEKLFF. The gene calls are TRBV5-1 and TRBJ1-4, with a weak D call TRBD1 (6 bases). In germline, CDR1 is SGHRS, CDR2 YFSETQ. This CDR3 region has 14 residues. V shed 4 bases and J shed 1 base, with 8 bases lying between them.

As regards this clone: This sample includes further DNA sequences coding for the same CDR3. The genes are TRBV19 and TRBJ1-4; D is possibly TRBD1 (5 bases). Germline CDR1 is LNHDA and CDR2 is SQIVND (reference sequence). The CDR3 is 16 amino acids. V gave up 0 bases and J gave up 5 bases, with 13 bases separating them. The CDR3 DNA reads as TGTGCCAGTAGTATAGATAGGGGCAGGACGAATGAAAAACTGTTTTTT. Translating gives CASSIDRGRTNEKLFF.

The V and J genes are TRBV18 and TRBJ1-1; TRBD1 is a possible D gene (6 bases). Germline loops: CDR1 KGHSH, CDR2 LQKENI. This CDR3 has 14 residues. With 4 bases removed from V and 0 bases from J, the gap between germline ends came to 9 bases. In DNA, the CDR3 is TGTGCCAGCTCACTTGGACAGCTGAACACTGAAGCTTTCTTT. It is translated as CASSLGQLNTEAFF. Together with reference TRBV18 and TRBJ1-1, the CDR3 gives the full variable domain: NAGVMQNPRHLVRRRGQEARLRCSPMKGHSHVYWYRQLPEEGLKFMVYLQKENIIDESGMPKERFSAEFPKEGPSILRIQQVVRGDSAAYFCASSLGQLNTEAFFGQGTRLTVV.

The rearrangement links TRBV5-1 to TRBJ1-6; D unclear. CDR1 and CDR2 from the germline V gene are SGHRS and YFSETQ. V lost 0 bases and J 5 bases, leaving 9 bases between the germline ends. The CDR3 is 15 residues long. CDR3 in amino acids: CASSLAVQNNSPLHF. CDR3 bases: TGCGCCAGCAGCTTGGCCGTACAGAATAATTCACCCCTCCACTTT.

The chain couples TRBV6-2 or TRBV6-3 to TRBJ1-5, with a possible D match to TRBD1 (5 bases). CDR1 and CDR2 (germline): MNHEY, SVGEGT. Between the trimmed V and J ends, which lost 2 bases and 5 bases, there was a span of 19 bases. The CDR3 totals 17 residues. The CDR3 spells CASSYSGTFPLDQPQHF. The CDR3 bases are TGTGCCAGCAGTTACAGCGGGACTTTTCCCCTAGATCAGCCCCAGCATTTT.

The sample holds a few counts of this clone. The chain links TRBV5-1 to TRBJ1-4, with 9 bases identical to TRBD1. This CDR3 spans 15 amino acids. The germline CDR1 and CDR2 sequences are SGHRS and YFSETQ. V gave up 3 bases and J gave up 5 bases; unmatched junction bases: 5. The CDR3 spells CASSWSGTGNEKLFF. The CDR3 DNA is TGCGCCAGCAGCTGGTCCGGGACAGGGAATGAAAAACTGTTTTTT.

V usage is TRBV10-1 and J usage is TRBJ1-1; perhaps TRBD1 as D (5 bases). There are 12 residues in the CDR3. Trimming left V 1 base short and J 11 bases short, with 11 bases between. Germline assignment: CDR1 WNHNN and CDR2 SYGVQD (reference sequence). The CDR3, as DNA: TGCGCCAGCAGTGAGTGGGGGGGGACGGCTTTCTTT. Protein product: CASSEWGGTAFF.

The chain links TRBV21-1 to TRBJ1-6; the D call in the table, TRBD1, was not verified against the DNA. TRBV21-1 is flagged as a pseudogene. The CDR3 length is 13 residues. CDR3 bases: TGTGCCAGCAGAGGACAGCGAAATTCACCCCTCCACTTT. Translation gives CASRGQRNSPLHF.

The chain joins TRBV28 to TRBJ1-2, with TRBD1 identical over 9 bases. The CDR3 length is 14 residues. Per germline, CDR1 MDHEN and CDR2 SYDVKM. The V segment lost 2 bases and the J segment 8 bases; nucleotides outside the gene matches: 6. The DNA for the CDR3 is TGTGCCAGCAGTTTACCGGGACAGGGACAGGGCTACACCTTC. It encodes CASSLPGQGQGYTF.

V usage is TRBV5-5 and J usage is TRBJ2-3, with 7 bases that match TRBD1. Losses at the gene ends were 6 bases for V and 0 bases for J; bases not matched to a gene: 4. CDR3 size: 14 residues. Germline lookup yields CDR1 SGHKS and CDR2 YYEKEE (reference sequence). CDR3 DNA: TGTGCCAGCACGACAGGGACAAGCACAGATACGCAGTATTTT. Residues: CASTTGTSTDTQYF.

This chain joins TRBV3-1 (or the pseudogene TRBV3-2) and TRBJ1-2; tentative D call: TRBD1 (5 bases). The CDR3 covers 13 residues. Trimming took off 8 bases at V and 7 bases at J, with 17 bases between the two ends. The germline V gene encodes CDR1 LGHDT and CDR2 YNNKEL (reference sequence). The CDR3 sequence is CASGRPREGGYTF. The DNA for the CDR3 is TGTGCCAGCGGGAGGCCCAGGGAGGGTGGCTACACCTTC.

This chain links TRBV28 with TRBJ1-1; no firm D call. V lost 5 bases to trimming and J lost 4 bases, with 17 bases between them. Germline CDR1 MDHEN, CDR2 SYDVKM. The CDR3 is 15 residues long. The CDR3: CASSRPVSGRTEAFF. Written as DNA, the CDR3 is TGTGCCAGCAGTCGGCCCGTGTCAGGCCGCACTGAAGCTTTCTTT.

V is TRBV5-4 and J is TRBJ1-2, with TRBD1 identical over 9 bases. CDR1 and CDR2 (germline): SGHNT, YYREEE (reference sequence). V lost 6 bases, J lost 4 bases, and 7 bases stayed unmatched. The CDR3 consists of 14 residues. As DNA, the CDR3 is TGTGCCAGCACCACCACAGGGGGCGGCTATGGCTACACCTTC. This sequence encodes CASTTTGGGYGYTF.

The V call is TRBV7-9, the J call TRBJ2-1; weak D call: TRBD1 (5 bases). V lost 1 base and J 7 bases, leaving 14 bases between the germline ends. Germline CDR1 SEHNR, CDR2 FQNEAQ (reference sequence). The length of the CDR3 is 15 residues. CDR3 nucleotide sequence: TGTGCCAGCAGCTTAGTGGGGCAGGGAAGTAATGAGCAGTTCTTC. Protein product: CASSLVGQGSNEQFF.

V usage is TRBV5-5 and J usage is TRBJ2-3, with D unclear. CDR1 is SGHKS, CDR2 YYEKEE, per germline (reference sequence). Trimming pared 0 bases from V and 1 base from J, leaving 12 bases between. This CDR3 is built from 16 residues. CDR3 region: CASSLGVSARTDTQYF. The CDR3 DNA reads as TGTGCCAGCAGCTTGGGTGTGAGTGCACGCACAGATACGCAGTATTTT. Full variable domain (remainder filled in from reference TRBV5-5 and TRBJ2-3): DAGVTQSPTHLIKTRGQQVTLRCSPISGHKSVSWYQQVLGQGPQFIFQYYEKEERGRGNFPDRFSARQFPNYSSELNVNALLLGDSALYLCASSLGVSARTDTQYFGPGTRLTVL.

V usage is TRBV19 and J usage is TRBJ2-7; 7 bases align to TRBD1. This CDR3 region has 13 residues. Germline V gives CDR1 LNHDA, CDR2 SQIVND (reference sequence). The V and J ends lost 6 bases and 7 bases, in that order; junction bases with no gene match: 9. The CDR3 is CASSGTDLREQYF. CDR3 sequence (DNA): TGTGCCAGTAGCGGGACAGACCTACGAGAGCAGTACTTC. Full variable domain (remainder filled in from reference TRBV19 and TRBJ2-7): DGGITQSPKYLFRKEGQNVTLSCEQNLNHDAMYWYRQDPGQGLRLIYYSQIVNDFQKGDIAEGYSVSREKKESFPLTVTSAQKNPTAFYLCASSGTDLREQYFGPGTRLTVT.

V is TRBV24-1 and J is TRBJ1-5; no firm D call. The germline V and J ends were trimmed by 8 bases and 7 bases, with 29 bases remaining between them. Germline values: CDR1 KGHDR, CDR2 SFDVKD. CDR3 length equals 18 residues. The CDR3, as DNA: TGTGCCACCACGTTGACCGGGTACCCCAATAACCCACTCCAGCCCCAGCATTTT. It codes for CATTLTGYPNNPLQPQHF.

The V and J genes are TRBV6-5 and TRBJ1-2; D may be TRBD1 (5 bases). Trimming removed 6 bases from V and 1 base from J, with 15 bases in between. The germline CDR1 and CDR2 sequences are MNHEY and SVGAGI. This CDR3 is 15 amino acids long. DNA of the CDR3: TGTGCCAGCAGAGACACGGCGGGGGTTAACTATGGCTACACCTTC. This encodes CASRDTAGVNYGYTF.

This chain uses TRBV7-9 with TRBJ1-1; 10 bases are a match to TRBD1. This CDR3 region has 15 residues. Germline V lookup: CDR1 SEHNR, CDR2 FQNEAQ (reference sequence). With V trimmed by 4 bases and J by 7 bases, 9 bases remained unmatched. The DNA for the CDR3 is TGTGCCAGCAGCTCTACCGGGACAGGGGAAAATGAAGCTTTCTTT. Encoded protein: CASSSTGTGENEAFF.

The chain links TRBV24-1 to TRBJ2-2, with TRBD1 identical over 7 bases. The CDR3 extends over 15 amino acids. Per germline, CDR1 KGHDR and CDR2 SFDVKD. Trimming cost V 7 bases and J 2 bases; bases outside gene matches: 6. The DNA for the CDR3 is TGTGCCACCAGCCTCGGGACAGATAACACCGGGGAGCTGTTTTTT. Translated, it gives CATSLGTDNTGELFF.

The CDR3 DNA reads as TGTGCCAGCACCTTGGGGGGGGCATGGGAAAAACTGTTTTTT. Protein sequence: CASTLGGAWEKLFF. The chain is built from TRBV28 and TRBJ1-4; D might be TRBD1 (6 bases). The CDR3 has 14 residues. Germline V CDR1 and CDR2: MDHEN, SYDVKM. V was shortened by 7 bases and J by 8 bases, with 17 bases between the two germline ends.